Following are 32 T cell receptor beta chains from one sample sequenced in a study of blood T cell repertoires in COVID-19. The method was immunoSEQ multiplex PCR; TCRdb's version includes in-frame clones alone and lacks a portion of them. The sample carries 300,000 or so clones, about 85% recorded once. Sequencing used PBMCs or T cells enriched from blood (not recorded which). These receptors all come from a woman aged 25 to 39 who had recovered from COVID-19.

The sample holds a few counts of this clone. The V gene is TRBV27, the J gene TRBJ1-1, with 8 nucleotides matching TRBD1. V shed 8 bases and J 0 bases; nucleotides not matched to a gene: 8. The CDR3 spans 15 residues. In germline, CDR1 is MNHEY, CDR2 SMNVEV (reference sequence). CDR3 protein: CASVGAGGLNTEAFF. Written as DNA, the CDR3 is TGTGCCAGCGTTGGGGCAGGGGGCCTGAACACTGAAGCTTTCTTT.

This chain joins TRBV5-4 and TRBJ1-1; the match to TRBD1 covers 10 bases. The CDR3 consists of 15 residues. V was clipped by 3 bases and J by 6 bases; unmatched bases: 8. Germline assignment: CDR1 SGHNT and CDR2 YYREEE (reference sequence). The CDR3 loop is CASSSGTGVFAEAFF. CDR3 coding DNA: TGTGCCAGCAGCTCCGGGACAGGGGTTTTCGCTGAAGCTTTCTTT.

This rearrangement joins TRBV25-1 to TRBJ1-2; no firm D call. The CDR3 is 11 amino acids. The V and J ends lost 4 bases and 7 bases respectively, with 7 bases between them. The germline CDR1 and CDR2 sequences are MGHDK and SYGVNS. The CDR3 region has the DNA TGTGCCAGCAGTGCCCCCCTTGGCTACACCTTC. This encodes CASSAPLGYTF.

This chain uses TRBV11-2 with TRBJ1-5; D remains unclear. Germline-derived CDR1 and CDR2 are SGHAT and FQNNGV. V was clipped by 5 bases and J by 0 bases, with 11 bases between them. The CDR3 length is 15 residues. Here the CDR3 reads CASSLDGGSNQPQHF. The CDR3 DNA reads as TGTGCCAGCAGCCTTGACGGCGGTAGCAATCAGCCCCAGCATTTT. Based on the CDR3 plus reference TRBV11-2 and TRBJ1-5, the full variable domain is EAGVAQSPRYKIIEKRQSVAFWCNPISGHATLYWYQQILGQGPKLLIQFQNNGVVDDSQLPKDRFSAERLKGVDSTLKIQPAKLEDSAVYLCASSLDGGSNQPQHFGDGTRLSIL.

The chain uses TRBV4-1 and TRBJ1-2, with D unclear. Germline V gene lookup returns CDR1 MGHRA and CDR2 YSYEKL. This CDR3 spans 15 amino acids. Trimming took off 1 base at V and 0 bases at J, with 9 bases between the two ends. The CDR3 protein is CASSQVSVSNYGYTF. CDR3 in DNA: TGCGCCAGCAGCCAAGTATCCGTATCTAACTATGGCTACACCTTC.

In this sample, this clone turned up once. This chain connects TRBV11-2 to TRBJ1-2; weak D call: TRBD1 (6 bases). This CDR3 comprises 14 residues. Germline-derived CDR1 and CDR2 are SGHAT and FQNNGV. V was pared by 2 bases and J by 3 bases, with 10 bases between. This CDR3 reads CASSLNSGDYGYTF. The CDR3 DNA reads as TGTGCCAGCAGCTTAAACTCAGGGGACTATGGCTACACCTTC.

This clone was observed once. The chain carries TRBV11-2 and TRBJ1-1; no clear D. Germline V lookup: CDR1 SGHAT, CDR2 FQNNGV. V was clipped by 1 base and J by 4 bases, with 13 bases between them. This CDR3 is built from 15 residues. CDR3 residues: CASSLGAGWGTEAFF. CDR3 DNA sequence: TGTGCCAGCAGCTTAGGGGCGGGTTGGGGCACTGAAGCTTTCTTT.

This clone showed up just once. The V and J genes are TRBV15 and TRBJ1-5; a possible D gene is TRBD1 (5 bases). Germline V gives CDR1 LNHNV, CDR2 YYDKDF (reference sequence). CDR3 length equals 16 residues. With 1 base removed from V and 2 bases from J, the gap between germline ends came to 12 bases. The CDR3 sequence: CATSRGEGRGNQPQHF. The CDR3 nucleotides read TGTGCCACCAGCAGAGGGGAGGGGCGGGGCAATCAGCCCCAGCATTTT.

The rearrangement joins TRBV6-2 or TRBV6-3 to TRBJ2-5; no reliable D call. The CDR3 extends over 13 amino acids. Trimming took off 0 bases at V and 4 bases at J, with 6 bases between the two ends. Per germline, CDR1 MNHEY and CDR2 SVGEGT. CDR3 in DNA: TGTGCCAGCAGTTACTCTTCCGGAGAGACCCAGTACTTC. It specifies CASSYSSGETQYF.

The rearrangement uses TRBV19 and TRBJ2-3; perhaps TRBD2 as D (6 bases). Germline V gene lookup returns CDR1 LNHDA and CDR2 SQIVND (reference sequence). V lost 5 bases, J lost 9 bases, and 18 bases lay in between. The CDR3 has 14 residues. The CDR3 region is CASSAQLTAGTQYF. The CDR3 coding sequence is TGTGCCAGTAGTGCGCAGCTGACTGCGGGAACGCAGTATTTT.

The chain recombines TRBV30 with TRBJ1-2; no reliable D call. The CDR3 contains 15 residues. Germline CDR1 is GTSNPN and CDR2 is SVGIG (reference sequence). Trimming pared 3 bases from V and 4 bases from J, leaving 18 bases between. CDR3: CAWSLGPATRYGYTF. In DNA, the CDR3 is TGTGCCTGGAGCCTGGGCCCGGCCACACGCTATGGCTACACCTTC.

The CDR3 sequence: CASSLGRRTYEQYF. CDR3 nucleotide sequence: TGTGCCAGCAGCCTGGGAAGGAGGACCTACGAGCAGTACTTC. This chain joins TRBV7-2 and TRBJ2-7; tentative D call: TRBD2 (5 bases). Germline V gene sequence: CDR1 SGHTA, CDR2 FQGNSA. Trimming removed 5 bases from V and 2 bases from J, with 13 bases in between. The CDR3 has 14 amino acids.

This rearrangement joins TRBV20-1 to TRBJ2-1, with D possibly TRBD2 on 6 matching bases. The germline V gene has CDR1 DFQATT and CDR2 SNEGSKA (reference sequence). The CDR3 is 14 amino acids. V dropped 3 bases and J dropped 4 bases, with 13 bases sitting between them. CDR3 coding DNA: TGCAGTGCTAGTCGGAGGGCGGTATACAATGAGCAGTTCTTC. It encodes CSASRRAVYNEQFF.

Written as DNA, the CDR3 is TGTGCCAGCAGCTTACAGGGGGGAACTAATGAAAAACTGTTTTTT. This codes for CASSLQGGTNEKLFF. This chain joins TRBV7-8 and TRBJ1-4, with 7 bases aligning to TRBD1. V was pared by 2 bases and J by 1 base, with 1 base of the junction left unmatched. Germline CDR1 is SGHVS and CDR2 is FQNEAQ. This CDR3 region has 15 residues.

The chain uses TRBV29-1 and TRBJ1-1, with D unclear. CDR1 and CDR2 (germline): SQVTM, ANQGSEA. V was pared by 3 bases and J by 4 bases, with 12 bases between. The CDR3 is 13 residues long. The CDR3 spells CSVDSVVGTEAFF. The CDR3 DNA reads TGCAGCGTTGATTCGGTTGTTGGCACTGAAGCTTTCTTT.

The CDR3 nucleotides are TGCGCCAGCAGTCGGACAGGGGGGGAAAAACTGTTTTTT. It is translated as CASSRTGGEKLFF. The chain employs TRBV5-1 and TRBJ1-4, with 10 bases identical to TRBD1. This CDR3 has 13 residues. Germline lookup yields CDR1 SGHRS and CDR2 YFSETQ. Unmatched junction bases numbered 3, after V lost 5 bases and J lost 8 bases.

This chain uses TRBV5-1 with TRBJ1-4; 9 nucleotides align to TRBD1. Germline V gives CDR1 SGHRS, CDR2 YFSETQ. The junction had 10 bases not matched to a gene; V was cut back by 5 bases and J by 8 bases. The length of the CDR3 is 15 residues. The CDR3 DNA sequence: TGCGCCAGCAGTTCAACCGGGACAGGGATCGAAAAACTGTTTTTT. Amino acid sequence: CASSSTGTGIEKLFF. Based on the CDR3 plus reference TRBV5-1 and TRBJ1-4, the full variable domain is KAGVTQTPRYLIKTRGQQVTLSCSPISGHRSVSWYQQTPGQGLQFLFEYFSETQRNKGNFPGRFSGRQFSNSRSEMNVSTLELGDSALYLCASSSTGTGIEKLFFGSGTQLSVL.

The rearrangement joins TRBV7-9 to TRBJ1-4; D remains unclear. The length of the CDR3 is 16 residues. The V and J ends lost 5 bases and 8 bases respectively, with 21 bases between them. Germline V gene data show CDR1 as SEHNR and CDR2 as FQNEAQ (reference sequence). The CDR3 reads CASSPAGRDTGEKLFF. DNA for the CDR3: TGTGCCAGCAGCCCCGCCGGCCGCGATACGGGGGAAAAACTGTTTTTT.

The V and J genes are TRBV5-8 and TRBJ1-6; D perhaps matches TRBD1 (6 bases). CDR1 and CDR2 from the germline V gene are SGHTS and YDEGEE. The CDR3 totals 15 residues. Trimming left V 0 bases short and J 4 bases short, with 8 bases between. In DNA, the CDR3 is TGTGCCAGCAGCTTGGGGGGGCGGTATAATTCACCCCTCCACTTT. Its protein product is CASSLGGRYNSPLHF.

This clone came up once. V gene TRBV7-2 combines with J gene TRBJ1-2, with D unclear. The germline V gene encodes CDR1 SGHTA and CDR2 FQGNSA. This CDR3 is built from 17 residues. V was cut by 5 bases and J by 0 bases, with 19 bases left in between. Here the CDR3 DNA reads TGTGCCAGCAGCCCCCCGTGGTCGGGGAGAGCTAACTATGGCTACACCTTC. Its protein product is CASSPPWSGRANYGYTF. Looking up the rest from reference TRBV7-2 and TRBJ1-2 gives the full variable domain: GAGVSQSPSNKVTEKGKDVELRCDPISGHTALYWYRQSLGQGLEFLIYFQGNSAPDKSGLPSDRFSAERTGGSVSTLTIQRTQQEDSAVYLCASSPPWSGRANYGYTFGSGTRLTVV.

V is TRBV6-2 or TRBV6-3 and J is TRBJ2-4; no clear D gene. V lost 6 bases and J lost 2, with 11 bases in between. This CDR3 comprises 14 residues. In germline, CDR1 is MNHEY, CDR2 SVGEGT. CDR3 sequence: CASSMGETKNIQYF. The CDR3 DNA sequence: TGTGCCAGCAGCATGGGCGAAACCAAAAACATTCAGTACTTC.

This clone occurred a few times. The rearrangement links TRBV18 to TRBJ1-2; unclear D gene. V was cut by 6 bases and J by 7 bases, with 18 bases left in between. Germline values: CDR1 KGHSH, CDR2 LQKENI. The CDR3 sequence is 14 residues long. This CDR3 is CASSPEGFPGGYTF. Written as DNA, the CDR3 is TGTGCCAGCTCCCCAGAGGGCTTTCCAGGTGGCTACACCTTC. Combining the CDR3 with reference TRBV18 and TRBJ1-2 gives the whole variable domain NAGVMQNPRHLVRRRGQEARLRCSPMKGHSHVYWYRQLPEEGLKFMVYLQKENIIDESGMPKERFSAEFPKEGPSILRIQQVVRGDSAAYFCASSPEGFPGGYTFGSGTRLTVV.

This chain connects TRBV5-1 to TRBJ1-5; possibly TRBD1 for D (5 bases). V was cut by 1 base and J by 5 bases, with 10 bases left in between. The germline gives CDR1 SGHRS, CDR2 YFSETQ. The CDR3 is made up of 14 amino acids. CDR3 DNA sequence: TGCGCCAGCAGCTTGAGGGGAGGGGATCAGCCCCAGCATTTT. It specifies CASSLRGGDQPQHF.

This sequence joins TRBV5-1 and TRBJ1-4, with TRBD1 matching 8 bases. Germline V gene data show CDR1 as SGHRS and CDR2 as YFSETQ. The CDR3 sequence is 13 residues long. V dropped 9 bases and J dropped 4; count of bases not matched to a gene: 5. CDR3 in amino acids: CATRTGLNEKLFF. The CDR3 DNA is TGCGCCACCCGGACAGGGCTTAATGAAAAACTGTTTTTT.

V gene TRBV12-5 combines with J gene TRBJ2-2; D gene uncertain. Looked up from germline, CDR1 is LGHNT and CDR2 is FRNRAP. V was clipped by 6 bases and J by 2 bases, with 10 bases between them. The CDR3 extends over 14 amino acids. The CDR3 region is CASGRGSNTGELFF. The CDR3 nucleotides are TGTGCTAGTGGCCGCGGCAGCAACACCGGGGAGCTGTTTTTT. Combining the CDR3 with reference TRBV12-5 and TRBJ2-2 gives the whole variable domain DARVTQTPRHKVTEMGQEVTMRCQPILGHNTVFWYRQTMMQGLELLAYFRNRAPLDDSGMPKDRFSAEMPDATLATLKIQPSEPRDSAVYFCASGRGSNTGELFFGEGSRLTVL.

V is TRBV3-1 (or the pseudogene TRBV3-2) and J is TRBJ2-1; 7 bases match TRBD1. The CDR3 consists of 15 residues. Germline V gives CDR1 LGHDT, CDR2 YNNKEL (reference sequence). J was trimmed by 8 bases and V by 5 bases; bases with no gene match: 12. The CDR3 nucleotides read TGTGCCAGCAGCAAAAGGACAGGTCCAAGGGATGAGCAGTTCTTC. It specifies CASSKRTGPRDEQFF.

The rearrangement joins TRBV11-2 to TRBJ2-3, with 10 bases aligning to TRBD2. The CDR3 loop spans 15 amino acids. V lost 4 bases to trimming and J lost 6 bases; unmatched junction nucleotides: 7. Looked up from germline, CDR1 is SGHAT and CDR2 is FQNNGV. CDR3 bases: TGTGCCAGCAGCTCGCCCCTAGCGGGGGTCGATACGCAGTATTTT. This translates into CASSSPLAGVDTQYF.

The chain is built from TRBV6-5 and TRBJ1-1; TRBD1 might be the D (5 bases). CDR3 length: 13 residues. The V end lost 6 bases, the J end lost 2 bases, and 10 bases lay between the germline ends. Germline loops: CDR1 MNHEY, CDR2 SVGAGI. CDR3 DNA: TGTGCCAGCAGCGACAGACAAAACACTGAAGCTTTCTTT. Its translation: CASSDRQNTEAFF.

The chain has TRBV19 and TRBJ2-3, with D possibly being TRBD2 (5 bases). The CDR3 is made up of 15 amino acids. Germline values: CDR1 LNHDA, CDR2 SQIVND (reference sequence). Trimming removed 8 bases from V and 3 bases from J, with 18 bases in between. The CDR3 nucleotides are TGTGCCAGTTCCCCTCGGGGATTACAGACAGATACGCAGTATTTT. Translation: CASSPRGLQTDTQYF.

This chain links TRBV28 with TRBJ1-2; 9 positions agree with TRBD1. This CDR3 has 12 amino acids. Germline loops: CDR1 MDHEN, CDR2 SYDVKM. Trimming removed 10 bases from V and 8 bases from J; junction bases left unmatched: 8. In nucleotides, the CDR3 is TGTGCCAACCGGGGACAGGGCGGAGGCTACACCTTC. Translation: CANRGQGGGYTF.

The CDR3 coding sequence is TGTGCCAGCAGCTTGGTAGGGACAGGGTTAAACACCATATATTTT. It is translated as CASSLVGTGLNTIYF. This chain connects TRBV5-4 to TRBJ1-3, with 9 bases that match TRBD1. This CDR3 comprises 15 residues. CDR1 is SGHNT and CDR2 is YYREEE in the germline V gene (reference sequence). The trim removed 0 bases at V and 6 bases at J, leaving 4 bases unmatched.

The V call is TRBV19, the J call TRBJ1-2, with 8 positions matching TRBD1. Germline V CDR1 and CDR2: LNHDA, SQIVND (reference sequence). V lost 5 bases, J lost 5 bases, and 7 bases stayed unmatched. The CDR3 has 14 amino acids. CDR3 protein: CASSPLTGVYGYTF. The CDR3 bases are TGTGCCAGTAGTCCCCTGACAGGGGTTTATGGCTACACCTTC.